This is a list of T cell receptor beta chains from one sample in a study of blood T cell repertoires in COVID-19. The assay was immunoSEQ multiplex PCR, and TCRdb's table has in-frame clones only and misses some. The sample contains 170,000 or so clones, around 80% of which appear only once. Source material: peripheral blood. The receptors come from an older woman with acute or convalescent COVID-19. Each CDR3 is given with its conserved first and last residue. The D gene is left open where the match is weak. Not all rows give a size; the values are once, few, many and, for expanded clones, a class.

length,size,V,J,D,DNA,CDR3
13,-,TRBV6-5,TRBJ1-6,-,TGTGCCAGCAGAGTCAGGGATGCTTCACCCCTCCACTTT,CASRVRDASPLHF
15,-,TRBV19,TRBJ2-1,-,TGTGCCAGTAGTATAGCCAGGGCGACCTACAATGAGCAGTTCTTC,CASSIARATYNEQFF
18,-,TRBV19,TRBJ2-7,TRBD1,TGTGCCAGTAGTCCTGGTACAGGGGGCTCTGGACCCTTCTACGAGCAGTACTTC,CASSPGTGGSGPFYEQYF
16,-,TRBV10-2,TRBJ1-4,-,TGCGCCAGCAGGGGCCTTCTTGGGGGGGCCGGTGAAAAACTGTTTTTT,CASRGLLGGAGEKLFF
15,-,TRBV5-5,TRBJ2-1,TRBD2,TGTGCCAGCAGCTTTCTAGCGGGGGACGTCTATGAGCAGTTCTTC,CASSFLAGDVYEQFF
20,-,TRBV5-1,TRBJ2-2,TRBD2,TGCGCCAGCAGCTTGTTACCGGGGACTAGCGGGGGGACCAACACCGGGGAGCTGTTTTTT,CASSLLPGTSGGTNTGELFF
15,-,TRBV5-4,TRBJ2-1,-,TGTGCCAGCAGCCCTCTTCGCCTACCCTACAATGAGCAGTTCTTC,CASSPLRLPYNEQFF
16,few,TRBV18,TRBJ1-6,TRBD1,TGTGCCAGCTCACCTTCTCTGACAGGGGGCTCTTCACCCCTCCACTTT,CASSPSLTGGSSPLHF
16,-,TRBV25-1,TRBJ2-2,TRBD2,TGTGCCAGCAGGGGTTATAGCGGGGGGGCCGGCGGGGAGCTGTTTTTT,CASRGYSGGAGGELFF
20,-,TRBV6-2/TRBV6-3,TRBJ2-7,TRBD2,TGTGCCAGCAGTTACCAACCGGGACTAGCGGGGGGAACAACCATGTACGAGCAGTACTTC,CASSYQPGLAGGTTMYEQYF
15,-,TRBV27,TRBJ2-4,-,TGTGCCAGCAGTTTACGGGGTGTAGGCAAAAACATTCAGTACTTC,CASSLRGVGKNIQYF
14,-,TRBV6-2/TRBV6-3,TRBJ1-5,TRBD1,TGTGCCAGCAGTACGCGACAGGGAATCCAGCCCCAGCATTTT,CASSTRQGIQPQHF
15,-,TRBV9,TRBJ2-3,TRBD1,TGTGCCAGCAGCGTAGCTCTAGGGGGCCCAGATACGCAGTATTTT,CASSVALGGPDTQYF
13,-,TRBV6-5,TRBJ1-2,-,TGTGCCAGCAATGGGGACGGACTATCTGGCTACACCTTC,CASNGDGLSGYTF
15,-,TRBV5-6,TRBJ1-3,-,TGTGCCAGCAGCTTCGGTGGAGGGGCTGGAAACACCATATATTTT,CASSFGGGAGNTIYF
11,-,TRBV20-1,TRBJ1-1,-,TGCAGTGTTTCGGTCGCCACTGAAGCTTTCTTT,CSVSVATEAFF
16,-,TRBV14,TRBJ1-2,TRBD1,TGTGCCAGCAGCCAGGGGACAGGGAACCTTAACTATGGCTACACCTTC,CASSQGTGNLNYGYTF
12,-,TRBV6-6,TRBJ2-7,-,TGTGCCAGCAGTTACGGCACGGGAGAGCAGTACTTC,CASSYGTGEQYF
15,-,TRBV19,TRBJ1-4,-,TGTGCCAGTAGTATGGGGAGTTCAACTAATGAAAAACTGTTTTTT,CASSMGSSTNEKLFF
16,once,TRBV3-1/TRBV3-2,TRBJ2-4,-,TGTGCCAGCAGCCAGACACTAGGACCCCCGGGAAACATTCAGTACTTC,CASSQTLGPPGNIQYF
15,-,TRBV7-2,TRBJ1-6,TRBD1,TGTGCCAGCAGCTTATTACAGGGGGGTAATTCACCCCTCCACTTT,CASSLLQGGNSPLHF
15,-,TRBV6-6,TRBJ1-6,TRBD1,TGTGCCAGCAGTCCCGACAGGGGGCGGAATTCACCCCTCCACTTT,CASSPDRGRNSPLHF
14,-,TRBV7-2,TRBJ1-6,TRBD1,TGTGCCAGCAGTTCCGGGACAGGGCATTCACCCCTCCACTTT,CASSSGTGHSPLHF
14,-,TRBV5-1,TRBJ2-2,-,TGCGCCAGCAGGCGGACAACGAACACCGGGGAGCTGTTTTTT,CASRRTTNTGELFF
16,-,TRBV11-3,TRBJ1-1,TRBD1,TGTGCCAGCAGCATGGGACAGGGGGCTCGGAACACTGAAGCTTTCTTT,CASSMGQGARNTEAFF
16,-,TRBV7-2,TRBJ2-3,TRBD1,TGTGCCAGCAGCCGCACAGGGGCGACTAGCACAGATACGCAGTATTTT,CASSRTGATSTDTQYF
16,-,TRBV19,TRBJ2-3,TRBD2,TGTGCCAGTAGTAAGGCCCCCCTAGCGGAGACAGATACGCAGTATTTT,CASSKAPLAETDTQYF
14,-,TRBV5-1,TRBJ2-3,TRBD1,TGCGCCAGCAGCTTGGACAGGGGAGCGGATACGCAGTATTTT,CASSLDRGADTQYF
14,-,TRBV10-2,TRBJ2-1,TRBD2,TGCGCCAGCAGTCCGGGACTAGCGGACAATGAGCAGTTCTTC,CASSPGLADNEQFF
16,-,TRBV6-5,TRBJ1-3,-,TGTGCCAGCAGTTACGGTGAGGGGGTGCCTGGAAACACCATATATTTT,CASSYGEGVPGNTIYF
17,once,TRBV14,TRBJ2-7,TRBD1,TGTGCCAGCAGCCAAGTTTTCGGGACAGGGTCGTTCTACGAGCAGTACTTC,CASSQVFGTGSFYEQYF
15,-,TRBV7-9,TRBJ1-2,TRBD1,TGTGCCAGCAGCTTCACAGGGGATCCTTTCTATGGCTACACCTTC,CASSFTGDPFYGYTF
14,-,TRBV11-2,TRBJ2-7,-,TGTGCCAGCAGCTTAGATCGACTAGCCTACGAGCAGTACTTC,CASSLDRLAYEQYF
16,-,TRBV5-1,TRBJ1-1,-,TGCGCCAGCAGCTTGAATAGTGGACAGATGAACACTGAAGCTTTCTTT,CASSLNSGQMNTEAFF
13,-,TRBV7-2,TRBJ1-4,TRBD1,TGTGCCAGCAGGCTGCCAGGGGGTGAAAAACTGTTTTTT,CASRLPGGEKLFF
15,-,TRBV5-6,TRBJ2-5,-,TGTGCCAGCAGCCCAAGCCTAATCCGGAGGGAGACCCAGTACTTC,CASSPSLIRRETQYF
14,once,TRBV9,TRBJ2-7,-,TGTGCCAGCAGCGTAGCGGGCGGGACCTACGAGCAGTACTTC,CASSVAGGTYEQYF
16,-,TRBV7-2,TRBJ2-2,-,TGTGCCAGCAGCTCGTATGGGGGGAAAGAGGGCGGGGAGCTGTTTTTT,CASSSYGGKEGGELFF
14,-,TRBV20-1,TRBJ1-2,-,TGCAGTGCTAGTAGGTCAGGGACTAACTATGGCTACACCTTC,CSASRSGTNYGYTF
11,-,TRBV20-1,TRBJ2-5,TRBD1,TGCAGTGCTGGAGGACAGGGGGCGAAGTACTTC,CSAGGQGAKYF
14,once,TRBV30,TRBJ1-1,-,TGTGCCTGGAGGATCCAGGGATTAAACACTGAAGCTTTCTTT,CAWRIQGLNTEAFF
13,-,TRBV3-1/TRBV3-2,TRBJ1-6,-,TGTGCCAGCAGCGTACAGGGAGGGTCACCCCTCCACTTT,CASSVQGGSPLHF
15,-,TRBV6-5,TRBJ2-4,TRBD1,TGTGCCAGCAGTTTCCGGGACAGGGTCCCAAACATTCAGTACTTC,CASSFRDRVPNIQYF
14,once,TRBV4-1,TRBJ2-5,-,TGCGCCAGCAGCCCTATCCCGAGAGTAGTGACCCAGTACTTC,CASSPIPRVVTQYF
15,once,TRBV4-3,TRBJ2-2,TRBD1,TGCGCCAGCAGCCAAGGACAGGGGGCCGGCGGGGAGCTGTTTTTT,CASSQGQGAGGELFF
14,-,TRBV28,TRBJ2-3,TRBD2,TGTGCCAGCGGGGCGGGGGGGCATACAGATACGCAGTATTTT,CASGAGGHTDTQYF
14,-,TRBV14,TRBJ2-4,-,TGTGCCAGCAGCCCCGACAGGATCCGACGCATTCAGTACTTC,CASSPDRIRRIQYF
15,few,TRBV29-1,TRBJ1-1,-,TGCAGCGTTGAGGGAAACGGGAGGCTGAACACTGAAGCTTTCTTT,CSVEGNGRLNTEAFF
17,-,TRBV11-3,TRBJ2-1,TRBD2,TGTGCCAGCAGCTCCCGGGGACTAGCGGGGGGTTACAATGAGCAGTTCTTC,CASSSRGLAGGYNEQFF
17,-,TRBV6-2/TRBV6-3,TRBJ1-1,-,TGTGCCAGCAGTTTCCTTCGACAGGTTAGGATGAACACTGAAGCTTTCTTT,CASSFLRQVRMNTEAFF
15,-,TRBV5-4,TRBJ1-2,-,TGTGCCAGCAGCTTGGGCGTGGCTGCAGGCTATGGCTACACCTTC,CASSLGVAAGYGYTF